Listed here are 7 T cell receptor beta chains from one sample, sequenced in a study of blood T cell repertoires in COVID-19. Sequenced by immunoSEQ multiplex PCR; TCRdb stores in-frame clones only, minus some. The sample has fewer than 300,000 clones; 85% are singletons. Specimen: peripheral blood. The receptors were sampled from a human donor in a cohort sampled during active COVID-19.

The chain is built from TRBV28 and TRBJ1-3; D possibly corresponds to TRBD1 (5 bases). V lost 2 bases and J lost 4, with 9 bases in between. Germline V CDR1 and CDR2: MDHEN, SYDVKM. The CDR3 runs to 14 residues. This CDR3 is CASSLRAGGNTIYF. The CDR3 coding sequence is TGTGCCAGCAGTTTACGCGCAGGGGGAAACACCATATATTTT.

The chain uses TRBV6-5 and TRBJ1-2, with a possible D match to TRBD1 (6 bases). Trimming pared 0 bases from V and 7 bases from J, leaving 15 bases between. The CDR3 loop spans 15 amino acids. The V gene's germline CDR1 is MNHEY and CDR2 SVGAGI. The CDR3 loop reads CASSYSHRDLAGYTF. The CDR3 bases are TGTGCCAGCAGTTACTCTCACAGGGATTTGGCTGGCTACACCTTC.

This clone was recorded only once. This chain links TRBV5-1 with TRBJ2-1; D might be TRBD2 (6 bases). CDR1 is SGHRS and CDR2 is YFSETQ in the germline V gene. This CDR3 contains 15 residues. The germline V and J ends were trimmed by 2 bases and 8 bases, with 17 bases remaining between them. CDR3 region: CASSFGGDSWDEQFF. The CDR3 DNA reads TGCGCCAGCAGCTTTGGAGGGGACTCCTGGGATGAGCAGTTCTTC.

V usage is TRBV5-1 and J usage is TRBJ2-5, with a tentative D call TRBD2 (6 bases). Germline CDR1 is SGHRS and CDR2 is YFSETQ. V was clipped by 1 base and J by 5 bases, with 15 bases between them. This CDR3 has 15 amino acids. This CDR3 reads CASSLSRGGGETQYF. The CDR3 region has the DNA TGCGCCAGCAGCTTGTCCCGGGGAGGTGGGGAGACCCAGTACTTC. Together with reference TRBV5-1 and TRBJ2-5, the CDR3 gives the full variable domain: KAGVTQTPRYLIKTRGQQVTLSCSPISGHRSVSWYQQTPGQGLQFLFEYFSETQRNKGNFPGRFSGRQFSNSRSEMNVSTLELGDSALYLCASSLSRGGGETQYFGPGTRLLVL.

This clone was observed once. DNA for the CDR3: TGCGCCAGCAGCTCTGGACAGACTAATGATGGGAAACTGTTTTTT. Translated, it gives CASSSGQTNDGKLFF. The rearrangement joins TRBV5-1 to TRBJ1-4; perhaps TRBD1 as D (6 bases). The V end lost 3 bases, the J end lost 11 bases, and 20 bases lay between the germline ends. CDR3 size: 15 residues. The germline CDR1 and CDR2 sequences are SGHRS and YFSETQ.

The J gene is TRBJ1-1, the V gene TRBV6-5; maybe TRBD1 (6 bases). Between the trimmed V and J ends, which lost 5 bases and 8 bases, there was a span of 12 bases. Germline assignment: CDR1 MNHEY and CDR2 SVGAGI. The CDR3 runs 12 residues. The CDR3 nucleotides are TGTGCCAGCAGTAAAACGACAGGAGAAGCTTTCTTT. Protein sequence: CASSKTTGEAFF.

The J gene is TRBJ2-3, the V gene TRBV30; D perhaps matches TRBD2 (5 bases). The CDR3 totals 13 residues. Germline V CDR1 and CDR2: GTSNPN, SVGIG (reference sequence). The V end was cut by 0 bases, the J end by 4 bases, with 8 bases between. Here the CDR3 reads CAWSVGVSDTQYF. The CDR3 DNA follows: TGTGCCTGGAGTGTGGGAGTCTCAGATACGCAGTATTTT.